This TCR beta chain was sequenced in a study of cytomegalovirus exposure and HLA in healthy donors. Method: immunoSEQ multiplex PCR; TCRdb's copy keeps in-frame clones and lacks some. The repertoire holds about 100,000 clones, 90% to 96% seen once, with roughly 0.66% in the top ten. The CDR3 has 14 residues. Germline-derived CDR1 and CDR2 are MDHEN and SYDVKM. The V gene lost 7 bases and the J gene lost 5 bases, with 17 bases spanning the gap. Comments on this clone: Its antigen is as yet unknown.

Findings and caveats of the study: Testing in vitro showed a few CMV-associated chains specific for CMV antigens. A list of around 150 TCR beta chains associated with cytomegalovirus was given. According to a later analysis, TCR clusters from the first cohort tended to co-occur in the 100 to 150 validation repertoires. As was reported, the classifier diagnosed cytomegalovirus status with high specificity and sensitivity.

The chain combines TRBV28 with TRBJ2-5; D might be TRBD2 (5 bases). The sample consisted of PBMCs. The TCR was taken from a woman aged 18-30 years in good health and CMV-seronegative. In DNA, the CDR3 is TGTGCCAGCACTTCCGCAGGCGGGCTTGAGACCCAGTACTTC. It specifies CASTSAGGLETQYF.